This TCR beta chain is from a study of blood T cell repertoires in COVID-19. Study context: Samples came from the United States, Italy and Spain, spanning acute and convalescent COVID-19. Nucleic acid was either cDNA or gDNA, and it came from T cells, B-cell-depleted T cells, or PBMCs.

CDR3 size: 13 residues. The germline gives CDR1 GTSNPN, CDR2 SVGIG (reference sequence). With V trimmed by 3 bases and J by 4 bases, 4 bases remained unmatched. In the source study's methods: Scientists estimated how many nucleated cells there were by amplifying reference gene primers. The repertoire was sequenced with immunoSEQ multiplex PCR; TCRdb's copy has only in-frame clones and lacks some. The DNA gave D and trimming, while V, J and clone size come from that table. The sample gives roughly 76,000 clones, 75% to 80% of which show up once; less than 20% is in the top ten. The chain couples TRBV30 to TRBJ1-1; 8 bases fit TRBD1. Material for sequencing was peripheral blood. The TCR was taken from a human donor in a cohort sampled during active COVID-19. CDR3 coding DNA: TGTGCCTGGAGGACAGGGGCCGGCACTGAAGCTTTCTTT. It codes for CAWRTGAGTEAFF.